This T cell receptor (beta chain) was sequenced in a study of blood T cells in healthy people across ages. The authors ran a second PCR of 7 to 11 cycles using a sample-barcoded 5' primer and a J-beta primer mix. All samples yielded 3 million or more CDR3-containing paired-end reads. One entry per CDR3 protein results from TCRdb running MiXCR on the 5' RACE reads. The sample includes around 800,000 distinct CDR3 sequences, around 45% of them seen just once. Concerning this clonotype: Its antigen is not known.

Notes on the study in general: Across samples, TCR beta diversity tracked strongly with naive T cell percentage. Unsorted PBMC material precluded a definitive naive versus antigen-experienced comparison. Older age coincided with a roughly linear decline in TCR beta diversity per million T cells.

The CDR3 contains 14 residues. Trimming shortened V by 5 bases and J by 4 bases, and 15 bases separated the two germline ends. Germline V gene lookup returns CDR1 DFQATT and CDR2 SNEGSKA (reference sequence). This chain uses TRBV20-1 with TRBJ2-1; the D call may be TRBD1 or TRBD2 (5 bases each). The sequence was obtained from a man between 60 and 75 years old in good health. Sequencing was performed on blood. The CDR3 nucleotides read TGCAGTGCTGGAACGGGGCCTATTTACAATGAGCAGTTCTTC. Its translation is CSAGTGPIYNEQFF.